Sequencing of this T cell receptor beta chain was carried out in a study of T cells in Graves' hyperthyroidism and ophthalmopathy. Study details: Once the initial diagnosis was made, peripheral blood was obtained before any treatment.

Germline V lookup: CDR1 PRHDT, CDR2 FYEKMQ (reference sequence). CDR3 length: 18 amino acids. V shed 2 bases and J 0 bases; nucleotides not matched to a gene: 8. The TCR beta CDR3 regions underwent amplification using RNA transcripts as the source. Carried out on the TCR CDR3, a first-round RT-PCR used the HTBI primer set. TCRdb independently ran MiXCR on the multiplex PCR reads; one entry per CDR3 protein. The data hold around 530,000 distinct CDR3 sequences, with roughly 17% observed a single time. With duration under 3 months, ophthalmopathy was active: Clinical Activity Score at least 3, NOSPECS at least 4. It was 8 to 10 ml of fresh peripheral blood that supplied the PBMCs.

The source is a young woman with Graves' ophthalmopathy. The J gene is TRBJ2-1, the V gene TRBV13; TRBD2 matches 9 bases. The material sequenced was blood. The DNA for the CDR3 is TGTGCCAGCAGCTTAACCCATCTTAGCGGGAGCTCCTACAATGAGCAGTTCTTC. It is translated as CASSLTHLSGSSYNEQFF.